These T cell receptor beta chains were read from a single sample in a study of cytotoxic CD8 clonotypes in ibrutinib-treated CLL. Here immunoSEQ multiplex PCR was the method, and the copy in TCRdb shows in-frame clones only, minus some. The sample contains around 70,000 clones, about nine tenths of which appear only once. Sequencing was performed on PBMCs, taken after 12 months of ibrutinib treatment. The receptors shown here come from a human donor with chronic lymphocytic leukemia. CDR3s include the opening cysteine and the closing phenylalanine or tryptophan. The D gene is left open where the match is weak. Clone size, where shown, is once, few, many, or a class for clones that have expanded.

j_gene | v_gene | d_gene | abundance | len | CDR3nt | CDR3aa
TRBJ2-1 | TRBV7-9 | TRBD2 | NA | 15 | TGTGCCAGCAGCCCCGGGGGGGCCCCCTGGAATGAGCAGTTCTTC | CASSPGGAPWNEQFF
TRBJ1-2 | TRBV5-6 | NA | NA | 12 | TGTGCCAGCAGCTTGAATTCCGGTGGCTACACCTTC | CASSLNSGGYTF
TRBJ1-1 | TRBV10-3 | TRBD1 | NA | 14 | TGTGCCATCAGGAAGACAGGGGGGGAGGGTGAAGCTTTCTTT | CAIRKTGGEGEAFF
TRBJ1-2 | TRBV6-6 | NA | NA | 13 | TGTGCCAGCAGTAAGACAGCTAACTATGGCTACACCTTC | CASSKTANYGYTF
TRBJ2-7 | TRBV6-5 | NA | NA | 15 | TGTGCCAGCAGTTCGGGACGACAATCCACCTACGAGCAGTACTTC | CASSSGRQSTYEQYF
TRBJ2-6 | TRBV15 | NA | once | 17 | TGTGCCACCAGCAGAGCAGTTCTGGTTTCTGGGGCCAACGTCCTGACTTTC | CATSRAVLVSGANVLTF
TRBJ1-1 | TRBV7-9 | TRBD1 | NA | 15 | TGTGCCAGCAGCTCCCCGGGACAGGGGAACACTGAAGCTTTCTTT | CASSSPGQGNTEAFF
TRBJ2-5 | TRBV13 | NA | NA | 11 | TGTGCCAGCAGCTACCAAGAGACCCAGTACTTC | CASSYQETQYF
TRBJ2-7 | TRBV25-1 | NA | NA | 13 | TGTGCCAGCATCGGGGGCGACCCCTACGAGCAGTACTTC | CASIGGDPYEQYF
TRBJ2-1 | TRBV4-2 | TRBD2 | NA | 16 | TGTGCCAGCAGCCAAGACCGACTCGCGGGAGTCAATGAGCAGTTCTTC | CASSQDRLAGVNEQFF
TRBJ1-2 | TRBV5-6 | NA | NA | 14 | TGTGCCAGCAGCTTAAGGGGGTTCGGAGATGGCTACACCTTC | CASSLRGFGDGYTF
TRBJ2-3 | TRBV19 | TRBD1 | NA | 15 | TGTGCCAGTAGTATCTCAGGGGGCGGGACAGATACGCAGTATTTT | CASSISGGGTDTQYF
TRBJ2-2 | TRBV6-6 | NA | NA | 13 | TGTGCCAGCAGTTACACTAACACCGGGGAGCTGTTTTTT | CASSYTNTGELFF
TRBJ2-3 | TRBV7-3 | TRBD2 | once | 15 | TGTGCCAGCAGCTTAGTAGCGGGAGTCGCAGATACGCAGTATTTT | CASSLVAGVADTQYF
TRBJ1-2 | TRBV29-1 | NA | NA | 15 | TGCAGCGTCCGGGACGGACTACCTTCTAACTATGGCTACACCTTC | CSVRDGLPSNYGYTF
TRBJ2-2 | TRBV5-1 | TRBD2 | NA | 15 | TGCGCCAGCGGGGGACTAGCGGGAGCGGCCGGGGAGCTGTTTTTT | CASGGLAGAAGELFF
TRBJ1-5 | TRBV28 | TRBD1 | NA | 15 | TGTGCCAGCAGTCCACAGGGGGTCCTAAATCAGCCCCAGCATTTT | CASSPQGVLNQPQHF
TRBJ2-7 | TRBV10-3 | NA | NA | 13 | TGTGCCATCAGTGGCCTAGGGCAGGACGAGCAGTACTTC | CAISGLGQDEQYF
TRBJ2-2 | TRBV6-5 | TRBD1 | NA | 15 | TGTGCCAGCAGCCGGACAGGAAAGAACACCGGGGAGCTGTTTTTT | CASSRTGKNTGELFF
TRBJ1-2 | TRBV6-5 | TRBD1 | NA | 16 | TGTGCCAGCAGTTCACAGGGGACACCAGCGAACTATGGCTACACCTTC | CASSSQGTPANYGYTF
TRBJ2-2 | TRBV19 | TRBD2 | NA | 17 | TGTGCCAGTAGTATAGATCGGGCGGGAGGTGGGACCGGGGAGCTGTTTTTT | CASSIDRAGGGTGELFF
TRBJ1-3 | TRBV5-1 | NA | NA | 15 | TGCGCCAGCAGGTCCGGCTTTCTCTCTGGAAACACCATATATTTT | CASRSGFLSGNTIYF
TRBJ1-6 | TRBV15 | NA | NA | 16 | TGTGCCACCAGCAGAGATATACAGCCAGTGGATTCACCCCTCCACTTT | CATSRDIQPVDSPLHF
TRBJ2-7 | TRBV19 | TRBD1 | NA | 15 | TGTGCCAGTAGTCGGTCCGGGACAGGGTTGTCCGAGCAGTACTTC | CASSRSGTGLSEQYF
TRBJ1-1 | TRBV4-1 | TRBD1 | NA | 16 | TGCGCCAGCAGCCAGCCGCGGGACAGGATAACCAAGGGGGCTTTCTTT | CASSQPRDRITKGAFF
TRBJ1-4 | TRBV5-1 | NA | once | 15 | TGCGCCAGCAGCCCGCGGGACGGATCTAATGAAAAACTGTTTTTT | CASSPRDGSNEKLFF
TRBJ1-2 | TRBV27 | TRBD1 | NA | 19 | TGTGCCAGCAGTACGAGGACAGGGGGCCTTCGCTCGGGTGACTATGGCTACACCTTC | CASSTRTGGLRSGDYGYTF
TRBJ2-1 | TRBV7-3 | TRBD2 | NA | 20 | TGTGCCAGCACCAATCCAGGGGTAGCGGGAGCTACAAACTCCTACAATGAGCAGTTCTTC | CASTNPGVAGATNSYNEQFF
TRBJ1-2 | TRBV5-1 | NA | few | 15 | TGCGCCAGCAGCCGAGCCCCCGGACAGAACTATGGCTACACCTTC | CASSRAPGQNYGYTF
TRBJ2-5 | TRBV21-1 | NA | NA | 18 | TGTGCCAGCAGCAAAGAAAAGGCAGGGGGCCTGTACCAAGAGACCCAGTACTTC | CASSKEKAGGLYQETQYF
TRBJ2-1 | TRBV19 | NA | NA | 14 | TGTGCCAGTAGTATCAGGGGGGTAGGCGATGAGCAGTTCTTC | CASSIRGVGDEQFF
TRBJ2-7 | TRBV28 | NA | many | 15 | TGTGCCAGCAGCCCAGGAGGGACAACCGTCTACGAGCAGTACTTC | CASSPGGTTVYEQYF
TRBJ2-1 | TRBV6-1 | NA | NA | 13 | TGTGCCAGCAGCGGGAGCTGGAACAATGAGCAGTTCTTC | CASSGSWNNEQFF
TRBJ2-7 | TRBV5-6 | NA | once | 14 | TGTGCCAGCAGCTTGTGGGGAGAGGGTCCCGAGCAGTACTTC | CASSLWGEGPEQYF
TRBJ1-1 | TRBV19 | NA | NA | 13 | TGTGCCAGTAGTCAGGTATCGAACACTGAAGCTTTCTTT | CASSQVSNTEAFF
TRBJ2-1 | TRBV5-6 | NA | once | 16 | TGTGCCAGCAGCTTGGCCTGGGGATTAGCTGGGGATGAGCAGTTCTTC | CASSLAWGLAGDEQFF
TRBJ2-6 | TRBV7-3 | NA | NA | 16 | TGTGCCAGCAGCTTAAGGTTGGCCTCTGGGGCCAACGTCCTGACTTTC | CASSLRLASGANVLTF
TRBJ2-1 | TRBV29-1 | TRBD2 | NA | 14 | TGCAGCGGTGTGGGACTAGGAGGCTACAATGAGCAGTTCTTC | CSGVGLGGYNEQFF
TRBJ1-5 | TRBV19 | NA | NA | 15 | TGTGCCAGTAAAGGCTCAACTCAGGGCTTTCGGCCCCAGCATTTT | CASKGSTQGFRPQHF
TRBJ2-1 | TRBV25-1 | NA | NA | 14 | TGTGCCAGCAGCTCAAGAACGGGGGACAATGAGCAGTTCTTC | CASSSRTGDNEQFF
TRBJ2-1 | TRBV30 | TRBD2 | NA | 16 | TGTGCCTGGAGACACCAACAGGGACTAGCTAACAATGAGCAGTTCTTC | CAWRHQQGLANNEQFF
TRBJ2-7 | TRBV7-8 | NA | NA | 13 | TGTGCCAGCAGTCCTACAGGGAGATACGAGCAGTACTTC | CASSPTGRYEQYF
TRBJ2-7 | TRBV6-6 | NA | NA | 12 | TGTGCCAGCAGTGAGACTAAGAACGAGCAGTACTTC | CASSETKNEQYF
TRBJ1-1 | TRBV5-5 | NA | NA | 11 | TGTGCCAGCAGCTTAAAGTACGTCGCTTTCTTT | CASSLKYVAFF
TRBJ1-3 | TRBV11-2 | NA | NA | 16 | TGTGCCAGCAGCAAAAGTCGACAGGCCTCTGGAAACACCATATATTTT | CASSKSRQASGNTIYF
TRBJ2-2 | TRBV19 | TRBD1 | NA | 15 | TGTGCCAGTAGCCTGACAGGGGTGAACACCGGGGAGCTGTTTTTT | CASSLTGVNTGELFF
TRBJ2-3 | TRBV19 | TRBD1 | NA | 14 | TGTGCCAGTAACCCGGACAGGGCGACAGATACGCAGTATTTT | CASNPDRATDTQYF
TRBJ1-1 | TRBV7-6 | NA | NA | 15 | TGTGCCAGCAGCTTAGTTGCAGAAATGAACACTGAAGCTTTCTTT | CASSLVAEMNTEAFF
TRBJ1-5 | TRBV11-3 | NA | NA | 12 | TGTGCCAGCAAAAATAGCAATCAGCCCCAGCATTTT | CASKNSNQPQHF
TRBJ2-7 | TRBV20-1 | NA | NA | 10 | TGCAGTGCCCCCCCTGGGACGGGCCTCTTC | CSAPPGTGLF
TRBJ2-5 | TRBV29-1 | TRBD2 | NA | 14 | TGCAGCGTCCGAGCGGGACGAGGGCGAGAGACCCAGTACTTC | CSVRAGRGRETQYF
TRBJ2-1 | TRBV1 | NA | once | 17 | TGCACCAGCAGCCAAGATCTGGCGGGAGGACCCTACAATGAGCAGTTCTTC | CTSSQDLAGGPYNEQFF
TRBJ1-5 | TRBV5-5 | TRBD1 | NA | 15 | TGTGCCAGCAGCTTGACAGGGGTAAGCAATCAGCCCCAGCATTTT | CASSLTGVSNQPQHF
TRBJ2-1 | TRBV6-1 | TRBD2 | NA | 15 | TGTGCCAGCAGTGCACGGGGAGGGGCGGGCAATGAGCAGTTCTTC | CASSARGGAGNEQFF
TRBJ2-7 | TRBV5-8 | NA | NA | 18 | TGTGCCAGCAGCTTGGCATTAAACAGGGCCCAAAGCTCCTACGAGCAGTACTTC | CASSLALNRAQSSYEQYF
TRBJ2-1 | TRBV6-4 | NA | NA | 15 | TGTGCCAGCAGTGTATCTATTTCCGGATACAATGAGCAGTTCTTC | CASSVSISGYNEQFF
TRBJ1-1 | TRBV6-5 | NA | NA | 14 | TGTGCTAGCAGTTACGGAGGGTATGGCACTGAAGCTTTCTTT | CASSYGGYGTEAFF